This TCR beta chain was obtained from a study of regulatory T cells in long-lasting Graves disease. TCR beta libraries were built with iRepertoire HTBI primers and Arm-PCR of CDR3 regions. TCRdb analysed the multiplex PCR reads with MiXCR anew, one entry per CDR3 protein. The top ten clones hold roughly 14% of a sample with about half a million distinct CDR3 sequences, roughly 22% of them seen once. Trimming removed 3 bases at V and 11 bases at J, with 19 bases between. Germline assignment: CDR1 MNHNS and CDR2 SASEGT. The length of the CDR3 is 14 residues. This sample's time point: persistent/refractory GD, antithyroid drugs over 5 years with positive TRAb. Extracted PBMC RNA gave rise to the TCR library. Graves' disease diagnoses followed American Thyroid Association guidelines. As collected, the peripheral blood samples measured around 9 milliliters each and went into EDTA tubes. This clonotype has a handful of counts.

The clonotype originates from a female donor with Graves disease. The chain recombines TRBV6-1 with TRBJ1-2; D gene unclear. The source was peripheral blood mononuclear cells (PBMCs), collected when the disease was refractory, from a patient treated with antithyroid drugs. Here the CDR3 DNA reads TGTGCCAGCAGTGACCCGGGCGGCTCTTTGAATTACACCTTC. Protein product: CASSDPGGSLNYTF.